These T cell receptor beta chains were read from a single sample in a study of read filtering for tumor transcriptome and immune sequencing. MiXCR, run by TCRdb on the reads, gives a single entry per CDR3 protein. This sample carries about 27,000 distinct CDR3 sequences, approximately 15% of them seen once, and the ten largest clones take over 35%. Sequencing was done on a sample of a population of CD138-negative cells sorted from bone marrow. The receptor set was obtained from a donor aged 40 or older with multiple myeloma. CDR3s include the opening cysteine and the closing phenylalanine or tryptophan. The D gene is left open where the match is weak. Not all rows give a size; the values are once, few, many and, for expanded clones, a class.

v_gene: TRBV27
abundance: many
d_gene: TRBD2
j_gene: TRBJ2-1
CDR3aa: CASSFLAGSYNEQFF
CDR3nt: TGTGCCAGCAGTTTCCTAGCGGGCTCCTACAATGAGCAGTTCTTC

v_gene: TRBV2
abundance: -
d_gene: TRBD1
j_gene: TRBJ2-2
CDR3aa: CASRAGGNTGELFF
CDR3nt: TGTGCCAGCAGGGCAGGGGGGAACACCGGGGAGCTGTTTTTT

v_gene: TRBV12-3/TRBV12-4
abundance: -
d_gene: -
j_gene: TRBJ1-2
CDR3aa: CASSYNRVGDYGYTF
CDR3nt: TGTGCCAGCAGCTATAACAGGGTCGGGGACTATGGCTACACCTTC

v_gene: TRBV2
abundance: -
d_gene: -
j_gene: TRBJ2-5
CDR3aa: CASSESLLALETQYF
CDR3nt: TGTGCCAGCAGTGAATCCTTACTAGCCTTGGAGACCCAGTACTTC

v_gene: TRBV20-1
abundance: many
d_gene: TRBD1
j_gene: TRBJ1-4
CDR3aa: CSATQGAGEKLFF
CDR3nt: TGCAGTGCGACACAGGGGGCGGGTGAAAAACTGTTTTTT

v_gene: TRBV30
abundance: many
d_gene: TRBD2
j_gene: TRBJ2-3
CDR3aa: CAWSETSGSTDTQYF
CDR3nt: TGTGCCTGGAGTGAGACTAGCGGGAGCACAGATACGCAGTATTTT

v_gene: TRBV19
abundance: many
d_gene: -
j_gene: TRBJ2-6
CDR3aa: CASSDHTGTGANVLTF
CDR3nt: TGTGCCAGTAGCGATCATACAGGGACTGGGGCCAACGTCCTGACTTTC

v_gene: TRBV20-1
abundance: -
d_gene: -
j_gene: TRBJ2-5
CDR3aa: CSARLLAFSQETRYF
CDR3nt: TGCAGTGCTAGACTTCTTGCGTTCAGCCAAGAGACCCGGTACTTC

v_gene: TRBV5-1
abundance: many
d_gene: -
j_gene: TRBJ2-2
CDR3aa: CASSLERVTGELFF
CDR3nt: TGCGCCAGCAGCTTGGAGAGGGTCACCGGGGAGCTGTTTTTT

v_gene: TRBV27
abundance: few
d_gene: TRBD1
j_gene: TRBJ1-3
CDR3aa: CASSLGGTGGNTIYF
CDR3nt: TGTGCCAGCAGTTTAGGCGGGACAGGGGGAAACACCATATATTTT

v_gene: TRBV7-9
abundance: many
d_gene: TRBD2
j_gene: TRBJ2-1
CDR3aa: CASSLQLAGYNEQFF
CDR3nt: TGTGCCAGCAGCTTACAACTAGCGGGATACAATGAGCAGTTCTTC

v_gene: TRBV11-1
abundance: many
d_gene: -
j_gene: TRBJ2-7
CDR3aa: CASSLLRTYEQYF
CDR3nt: TGTGCCAGCAGCTTACTGCGAACCTACGAGCAGTACTTC

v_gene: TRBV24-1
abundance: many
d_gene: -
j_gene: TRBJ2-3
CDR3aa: CATGELNTDTQYF
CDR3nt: TGTGCCACCGGTGAACTAAACACAGATACGCAGTATTTT

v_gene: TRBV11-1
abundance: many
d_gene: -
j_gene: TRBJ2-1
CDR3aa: CASSLDKTRQFF
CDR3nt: TGTGCCAGCAGCCTCGACAAAACGAGGCAGTTCTTC

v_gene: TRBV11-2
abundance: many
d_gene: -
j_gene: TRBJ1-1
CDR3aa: CASSFWEGDDTEAFF
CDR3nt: TGTGCCAGCAGCTTCTGGGAGGGGGACGACACTGAAGCTTTCTTT

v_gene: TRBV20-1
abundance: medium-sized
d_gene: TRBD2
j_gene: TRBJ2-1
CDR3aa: CSASKLAENNEQFF
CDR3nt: TGCAGTGCTAGTAAACTAGCGGAAAACAATGAGCAGTTCTTC

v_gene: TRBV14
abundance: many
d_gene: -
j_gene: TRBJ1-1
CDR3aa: CASSGSRDPKRVSTEAFF
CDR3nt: TGTGCCAGCAGCGGGAGCCGGGACCCTAAGAGGGTGAGCACTGAAGCTTTCTTT

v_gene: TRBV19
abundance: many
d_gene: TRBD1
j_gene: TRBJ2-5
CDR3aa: CASSRGTGGFETQYF
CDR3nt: TGTGCCAGTAGCCGCGGGACAGGGGGCTTCGAGACCCAGTACTTC

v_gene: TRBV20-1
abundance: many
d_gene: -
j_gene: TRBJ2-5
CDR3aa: CSAELGQETQYF
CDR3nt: TGCAGTGCAGAACTAGGCCAAGAGACCCAGTACTTC

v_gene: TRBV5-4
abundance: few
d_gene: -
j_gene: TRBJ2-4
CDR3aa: CASSSGQTPENIQYF
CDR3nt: TGTGCCAGCAGCTCAGGACAGACCCCAGAAAACATTCAGTACTTC

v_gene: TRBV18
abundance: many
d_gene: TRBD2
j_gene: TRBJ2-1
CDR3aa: CASSPPSGGSYNEQFF
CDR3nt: TGTGCCAGCTCACCACCGAGCGGGGGCTCCTACAATGAGCAGTTCTTC

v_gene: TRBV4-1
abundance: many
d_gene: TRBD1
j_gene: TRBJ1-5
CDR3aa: CASSLDRGYQPQHF
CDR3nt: TGCGCCAGCAGCCTGGACAGGGGTTATCAGCCCCAGCATTTT

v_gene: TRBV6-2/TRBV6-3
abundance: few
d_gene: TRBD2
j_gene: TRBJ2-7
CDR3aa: CASRDSGRGAQYF
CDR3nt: TGTGCCAGCCGAGATAGCGGGAGGGGTGCGCAGTACTTC

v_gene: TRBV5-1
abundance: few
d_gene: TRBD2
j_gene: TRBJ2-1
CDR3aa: CACSITGDSGRYYNERFF
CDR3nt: TGCGCCTGCAGCATCACAGGAGACAGCGGGAGATACTACAATGAGCGGTTCTTC

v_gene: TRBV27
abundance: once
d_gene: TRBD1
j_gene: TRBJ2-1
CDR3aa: CASGRKTGGMNGQFF
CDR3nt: TGTGCCAGCGGTCGAAAGACAGGGGGCATGAATGGGCAGTTCTTC

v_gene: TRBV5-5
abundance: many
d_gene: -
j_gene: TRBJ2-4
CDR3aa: CASSLSEAKNIQYF
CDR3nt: TGTGCCAGCAGCTTGTCTGAAGCCAAAAACATTCAGTACTTC

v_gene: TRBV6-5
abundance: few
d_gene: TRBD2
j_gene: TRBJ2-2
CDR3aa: CASSHSSGRASTGELFF
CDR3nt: TGTGCCAGCAGTCACTCTAGCGGGAGGGCGAGCACCGGGGAGCTGTTTTTT

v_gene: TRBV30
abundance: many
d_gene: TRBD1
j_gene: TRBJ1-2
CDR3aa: CAWSPRDRAYLNYGYTF
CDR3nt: TGTGCCTGGAGTCCCCGGGACAGGGCCTATCTTAACTATGGCTACACCTTC

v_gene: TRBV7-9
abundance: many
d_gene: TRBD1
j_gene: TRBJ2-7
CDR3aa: CASSLAGQWSYEQYF
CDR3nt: TGTGCCAGCAGCTTAGCGGGACAGTGGTCCTACGAGCAGTACTTC

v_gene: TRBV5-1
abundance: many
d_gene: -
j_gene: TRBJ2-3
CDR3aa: CASSSLTGHSTDTQYF
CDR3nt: TGCGCCAGCAGCTCCTTAACGGGACACAGCACAGATACGCAGTATTTT

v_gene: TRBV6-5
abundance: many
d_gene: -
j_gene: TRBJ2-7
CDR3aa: CASSVGQTYEQYF
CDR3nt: TGTGCCAGCAGTGTAGGACAGACCTACGAGCAGTACTTC

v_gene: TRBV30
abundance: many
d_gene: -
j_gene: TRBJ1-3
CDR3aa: CAWEIQGAGNTIYF
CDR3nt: TGTGCCTGGGAAATACAGGGTGCTGGAAACACCATATATTTT

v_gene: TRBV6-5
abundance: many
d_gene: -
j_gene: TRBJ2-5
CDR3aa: CASSSFGQGETQYF
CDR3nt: TGTGCCAGCAGTTCTTTCGGACAAGGGGAGACCCAGTACTTC

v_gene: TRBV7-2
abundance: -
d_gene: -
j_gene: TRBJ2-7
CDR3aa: CTVGKGPTYVQYF
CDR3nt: TGTACCGTTGGGAAGGGTCCTACCTACGTGCAGTACTTC

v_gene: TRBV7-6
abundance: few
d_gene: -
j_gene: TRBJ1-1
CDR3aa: CASSSALNTEAFF
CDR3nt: TGTGCCAGCAGCTCCGCACTCAACACTGAAGCTTTCTTT

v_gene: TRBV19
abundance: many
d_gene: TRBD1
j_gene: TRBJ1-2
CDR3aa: CASSPGPGGLGYGYTF
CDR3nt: TGTGCCAGTTCCCCCGGTCCAGGGGGGCTAGGCTATGGCTACACCTTC

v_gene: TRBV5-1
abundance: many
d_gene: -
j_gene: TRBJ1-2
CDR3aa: CASSLAKQGEDGYTF
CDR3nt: TGCGCCAGCAGCTTGGCCAAACAGGGAGAGGATGGCTACACCTTC

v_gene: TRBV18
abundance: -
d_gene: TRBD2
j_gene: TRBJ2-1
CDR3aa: CASSPGLAPDNEQFF
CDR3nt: TGTGCCAGCTCACCAGGACTAGCACCCGACAATGAGCAGTTCTTC

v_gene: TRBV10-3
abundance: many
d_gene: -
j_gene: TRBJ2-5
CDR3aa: CAISVATSETQYF
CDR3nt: TGTGCCATCAGTGTAGCGACCTCAGAGACCCAGTACTTC

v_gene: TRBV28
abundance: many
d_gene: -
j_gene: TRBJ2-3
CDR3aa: CASSSGTPRDTQYF
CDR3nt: TGTGCCAGCAGTTCCGGGACCCCCCGAGATACGCAGTATTTT

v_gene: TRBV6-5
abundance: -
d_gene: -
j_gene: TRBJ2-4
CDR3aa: CAGSQLQGQGIQYF
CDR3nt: TGTGCCGGCAGTCAACTACAGGGCCAAGGCATTCAGTACTTC

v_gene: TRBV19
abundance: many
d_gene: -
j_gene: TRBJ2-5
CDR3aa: CASTFYHFQETQYF
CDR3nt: TGTGCCAGTACGTTTTACCACTTCCAAGAGACCCAGTACTTC